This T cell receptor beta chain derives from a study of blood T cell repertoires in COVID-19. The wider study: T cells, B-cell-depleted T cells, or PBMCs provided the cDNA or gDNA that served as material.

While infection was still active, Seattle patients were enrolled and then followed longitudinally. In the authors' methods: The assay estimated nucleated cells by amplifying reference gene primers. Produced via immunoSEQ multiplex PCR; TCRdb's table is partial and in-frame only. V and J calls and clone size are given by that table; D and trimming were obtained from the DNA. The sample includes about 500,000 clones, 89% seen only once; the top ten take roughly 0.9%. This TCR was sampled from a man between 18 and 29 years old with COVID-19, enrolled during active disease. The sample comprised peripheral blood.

CDR3 loop: CASSSSGLLYQPQHF. The CDR3 DNA reads as TGTGCCAGCAGCTCGAGCGGGCTTTTATATCAGCCCCAGCATTTT. V and J are TRBV5-6 and TRBJ1-5; D call uncertain. Germline loops: CDR1 SGHDT, CDR2 YYEEEE. Trimming took 3 bases from V and 5 from J, leaving 15 bases between them. The CDR3 runs 15 residues. Variable domain in full (rest from reference TRBV5-6 and TRBJ1-5): DAGVTQSPTHLIKTRGQQVTLRCSPKSGHDTVSWYQQALGQGPQFIFQYYEEEERQRGNFPDRFSGHQFPNYSSELNVNALLLGDSALYLCASSSSGLLYQPQHFGDGTRLSIL.